In this sample, the clone carrying this T cell receptor beta chain turned up once. Its antigen is unidentified. The repertoire was sequenced with immunoSEQ multiplex PCR; TCRdb's copy has only in-frame clones and lacks some. The table lists more than 400,000 clones, around 96% of them singletons. A split of CD4+ cells into CD45RA+ naive and CD45RA-negative memory subsets was performed. The CDR3 sequence is 17 residues long. The V and J ends lost 6 bases and 5 bases, in that order; junction bases with no gene match: 14. Germline CDR1 reads SEHNR; CDR2 reads FQNEAQ (reference sequence). This entry belongs to a study of shared clonotypes between healthy human individuals. Study-wide results and caveats: Collection of samples was limited to blood; tissue repertoires likely differ. Memory subsets generally showed smaller estimated richness than naive subsets did. A few donors had roughly 5% of their naive CD4 clonotypes in common.

Material: naive CD4+ T cells sorted from blood. Subset meaning: CD45RA+ positively selected. The TCR originated in a woman aged 25 to 39 in good health. V is TRBV7-9 and J is TRBJ2-1; TRBD2 aligns across 9 bases. DNA for the CDR3: TGTGCCAGCAGTCCCAACCCTGCGGGAGGGTTCAACAATGAGCAGTTCTTC. Protein: CASSPNPAGGFNNEQFF. The variable domain in full, with the rest retrieved from reference TRBV7-9 and TRBJ2-1, is DTGVSQNPRHKITKRGQNVTFRCDPISEHNRLYWYRQTLGQGPEFLTYFQNEAQLEKSRLLSDRFSAERPKGSFSTLEIQRTEQGDSAMYLCASSPNPAGGFNNEQFFGPGTRLTVL.